One TCR beta chain is described in this entry. The data are from a study of T cell changes during pregnancy in multiple sclerosis. This CDR3 region has 13 residues. In germline, CDR1 is SNHLY, CDR2 FYNNEI. The V end lost 2 bases, the J end lost 5 bases, and 7 bases lay between the germline ends. The protocol was immunoSEQ multiplex PCR, while the TCRdb copy is restricted to in-frame clones and leaves out a portion. Found here are 95,000 to 150,000 clones, under 95% of them singletons; the top ten hold 6.2%. This receptor was taken from a female donor with multiple sclerosis, enrolled in a pregnancy study. The input for sequencing was peripheral blood, taken before pregnancy. V and J are TRBV2 and TRBJ2-1, with unresolved D. As DNA, the CDR3 is TGTGCCAGCAGTGAATCACAGAACAATGAGCAGTTCTTC. The encoded protein is CASSESQNNEQFF. Variable domain in full (rest from reference TRBV2 and TRBJ2-1): EPEVTQTPSHQVTQMGQEVILRCVPISNHLYFYWYRQILGQKVEFLVSFYNNEISEKSEIFDDQFSVERPDGSNFTLKIRSTKLEDSAMYFCASSESQNNEQFFGPGTRLTVL.